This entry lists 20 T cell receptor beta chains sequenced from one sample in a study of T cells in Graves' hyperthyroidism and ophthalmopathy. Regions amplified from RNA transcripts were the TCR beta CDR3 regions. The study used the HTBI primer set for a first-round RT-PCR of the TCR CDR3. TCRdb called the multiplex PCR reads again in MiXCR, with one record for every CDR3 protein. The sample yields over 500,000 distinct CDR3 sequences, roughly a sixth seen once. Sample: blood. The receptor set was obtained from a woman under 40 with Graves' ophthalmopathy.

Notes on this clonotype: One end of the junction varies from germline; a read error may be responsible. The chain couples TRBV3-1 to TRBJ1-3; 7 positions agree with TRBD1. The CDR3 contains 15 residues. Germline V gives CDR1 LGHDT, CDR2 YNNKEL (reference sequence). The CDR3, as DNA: TGTGCCAGCAGCCAAACAGGGGAATGGGGAACCACCATATATTTT. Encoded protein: CASSQTGEWGTTIYF.

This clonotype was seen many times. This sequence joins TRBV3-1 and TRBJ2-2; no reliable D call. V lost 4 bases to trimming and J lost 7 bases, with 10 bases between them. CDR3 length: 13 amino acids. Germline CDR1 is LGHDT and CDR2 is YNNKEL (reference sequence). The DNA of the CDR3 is TGTGCCAGCAGCCGAGGTTCTGTCGGGGAGCTGTTTTTT. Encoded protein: CASSRGSVGELFF.

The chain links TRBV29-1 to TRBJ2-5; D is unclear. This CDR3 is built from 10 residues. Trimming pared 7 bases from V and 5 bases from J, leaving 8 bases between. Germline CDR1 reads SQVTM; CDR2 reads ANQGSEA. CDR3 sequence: CSGAGETQYF. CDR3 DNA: TGCAGCGGAGCTGGGGAGACCCAGTACTTC.

This CDR3 reads CASSKGDSSYEQYF. As DNA, the CDR3 is TGTGCCAGCAGTAAGGGGGACAGTTCCTACGAGCAGTACTTC. The rearrangement joins TRBV27 to TRBJ2-7; 7 nucleotides match TRBD1. The CDR3 consists of 14 residues. The trim removed 5 bases at V and 1 base at J, leaving 5 bases unmatched. Per germline, CDR1 MNHEY and CDR2 SMNVEV (reference sequence).

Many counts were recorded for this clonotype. The CDR3 region is CASSLVRRIGIYEQYF. The DNA of the CDR3 is TGCGCCAGCAGCTTGGTGCGGAGGATCGGGATCTACGAGCAGTACTTC. The chain uses TRBV5-1 and TRBJ2-7; possible D gene TRBD2, 5 bases. The germline CDR1 and CDR2 sequences are SGHRS and YFSETQ. Trimming left V 0 bases short and J 3 bases short, with 16 bases between. The CDR3 length is 16 residues.

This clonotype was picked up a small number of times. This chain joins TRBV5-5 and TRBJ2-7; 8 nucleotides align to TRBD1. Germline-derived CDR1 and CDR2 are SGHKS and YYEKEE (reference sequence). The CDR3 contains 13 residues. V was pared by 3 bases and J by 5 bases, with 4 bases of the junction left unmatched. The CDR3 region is CASSSTGDHEQYF. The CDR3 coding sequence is TGTGCCAGCAGCTCGACAGGGGACCACGAGCAGTACTTC.

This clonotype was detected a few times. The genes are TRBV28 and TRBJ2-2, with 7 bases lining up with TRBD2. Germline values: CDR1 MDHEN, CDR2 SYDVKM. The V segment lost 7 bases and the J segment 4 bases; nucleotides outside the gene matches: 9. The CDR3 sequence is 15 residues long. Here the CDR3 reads CASTTPWGGTGELFF. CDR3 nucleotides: TGTGCCAGCACCACCCCGTGGGGGGGCACCGGGGAGCTGTTTTTT.

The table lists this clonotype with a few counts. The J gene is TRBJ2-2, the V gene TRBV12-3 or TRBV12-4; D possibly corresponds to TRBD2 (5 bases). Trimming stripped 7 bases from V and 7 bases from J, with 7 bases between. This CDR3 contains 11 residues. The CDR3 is CASTAGGELFF. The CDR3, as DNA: TGTGCCAGCACGGCGGGCGGGGAGCTGTTTTTT.

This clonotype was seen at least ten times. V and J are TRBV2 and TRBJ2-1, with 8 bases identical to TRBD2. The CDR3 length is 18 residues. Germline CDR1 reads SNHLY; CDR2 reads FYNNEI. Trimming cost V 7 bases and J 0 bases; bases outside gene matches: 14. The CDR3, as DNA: TGTGCCAGCACTCGGGGGGGGGCCGTTGTAGGCTCCTACAATGAGCAGTTCTTC. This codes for CASTRGGAVVGSYNEQFF.

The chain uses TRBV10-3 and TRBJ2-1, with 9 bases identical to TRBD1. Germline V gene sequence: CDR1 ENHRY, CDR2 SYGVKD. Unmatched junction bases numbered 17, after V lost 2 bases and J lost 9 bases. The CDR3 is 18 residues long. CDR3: CAISEPKDRGRSPIEQFF. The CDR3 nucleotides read TGTGCCATCAGTGAGCCCAAGGACAGGGGCCGGAGCCCCATTGAGCAGTTCTTC.

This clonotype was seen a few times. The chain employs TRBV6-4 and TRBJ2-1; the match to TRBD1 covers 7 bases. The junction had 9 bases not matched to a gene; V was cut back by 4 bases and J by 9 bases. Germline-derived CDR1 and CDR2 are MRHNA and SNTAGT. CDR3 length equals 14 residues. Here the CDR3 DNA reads TGTGCCAGCAGTGTCGGGACAGAAACGAGTGAGCAGTTCTTC. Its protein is CASSVGTETSEQFF.

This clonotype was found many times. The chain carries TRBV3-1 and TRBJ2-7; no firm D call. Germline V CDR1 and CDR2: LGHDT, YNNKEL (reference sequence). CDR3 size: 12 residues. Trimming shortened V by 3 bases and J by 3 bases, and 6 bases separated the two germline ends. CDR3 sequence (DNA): TGTGCCAGCAGCCAGATGGTCTACGAGCAGTACTTC. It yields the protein CASSQMVYEQYF.

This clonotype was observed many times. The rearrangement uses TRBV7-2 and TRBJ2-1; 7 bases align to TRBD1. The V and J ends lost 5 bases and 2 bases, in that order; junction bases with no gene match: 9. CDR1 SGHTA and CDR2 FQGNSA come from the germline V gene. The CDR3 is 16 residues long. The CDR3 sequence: CASSPRDSIPYNEQFF. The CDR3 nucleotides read TGTGCCAGCAGCCCTCGGGACAGTATTCCCTACAATGAGCAGTTCTTC.

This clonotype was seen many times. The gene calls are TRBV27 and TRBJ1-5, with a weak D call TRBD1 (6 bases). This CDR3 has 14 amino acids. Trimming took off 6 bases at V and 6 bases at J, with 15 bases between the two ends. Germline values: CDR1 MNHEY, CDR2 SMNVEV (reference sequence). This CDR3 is CASREQGLRQPQHF. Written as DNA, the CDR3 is TGTGCCAGCAGAGAACAGGGTCTGCGTCAGCCCCAGCATTTT.

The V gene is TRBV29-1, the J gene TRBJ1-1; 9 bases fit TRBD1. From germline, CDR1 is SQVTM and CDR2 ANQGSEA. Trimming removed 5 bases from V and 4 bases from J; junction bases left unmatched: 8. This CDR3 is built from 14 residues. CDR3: CSVRDRVVGTEAFF. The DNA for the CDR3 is TGCAGCGTTAGGGACAGGGTGGTAGGCACTGAAGCTTTCTTT.

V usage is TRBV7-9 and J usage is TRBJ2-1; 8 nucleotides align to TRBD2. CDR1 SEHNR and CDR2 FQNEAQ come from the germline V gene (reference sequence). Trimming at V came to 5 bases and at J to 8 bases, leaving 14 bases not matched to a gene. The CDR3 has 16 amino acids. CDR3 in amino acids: CASSPPTGTRVDEQFF. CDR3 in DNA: TGTGCCAGCAGCCCGCCCACCGGGACTAGGGTTGATGAGCAGTTCTTC.

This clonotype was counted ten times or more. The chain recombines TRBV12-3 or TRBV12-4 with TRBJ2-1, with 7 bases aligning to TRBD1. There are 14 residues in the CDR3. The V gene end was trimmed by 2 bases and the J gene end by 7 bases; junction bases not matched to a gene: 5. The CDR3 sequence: CASSLYRGRNEQFF. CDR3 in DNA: TGTGCCAGCAGTTTATACAGGGGAAGGAATGAGCAGTTCTTC.

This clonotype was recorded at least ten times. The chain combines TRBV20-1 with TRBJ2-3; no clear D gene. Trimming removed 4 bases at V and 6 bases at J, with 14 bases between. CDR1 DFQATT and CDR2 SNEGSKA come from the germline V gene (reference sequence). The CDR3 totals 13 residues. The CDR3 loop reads CSAKAPGADTQYF. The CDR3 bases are TGCAGTGCTAAGGCCCCGGGTGCGGATACGCAGTATTTT.

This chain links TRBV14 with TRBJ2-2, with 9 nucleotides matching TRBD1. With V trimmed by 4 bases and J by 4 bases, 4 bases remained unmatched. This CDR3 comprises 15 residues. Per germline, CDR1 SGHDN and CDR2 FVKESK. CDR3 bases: TGTGCCAGCAGCCGGACAGGGGAGGGCACCGGGGAGCTGTTTTTT. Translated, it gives CASSRTGEGTGELFF.

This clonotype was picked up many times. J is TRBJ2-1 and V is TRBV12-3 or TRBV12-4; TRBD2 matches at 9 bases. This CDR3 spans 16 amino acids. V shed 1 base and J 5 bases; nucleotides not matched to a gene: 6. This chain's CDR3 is CASSLGWASGDNEQFF. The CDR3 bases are TGTGCCAGCAGTTTAGGTTGGGCTAGCGGGGACAATGAGCAGTTCTTC.